This T cell receptor beta chain was identified in a study of human T cells and chemical hapten exposure. Background on the study: Patients additionally received therapeutic doses of diphenylcyclopropenone on the scalp once a week, and this continued throughout the approximately 26-week study. Patches that contained 0.01% DPC were applied to the upper back and read at 6 days. Study outcomes and limitations: The number of TCRs above 1 in 1000 frequency did not change after DPC sensitization. Alopecia was present in the donors, so their immune response may differ from healthy people's.

This clonotype was seen ten or more times. Its specificity is unknown. Stated time point: patch test 3, about 24 weeks after DPC sensitization. The treatment was: therapeutic diphenylcyclopropenone sensitization with weekly scalp DPC. The CDR3 spans 14 residues. Germline V gene lookup returns CDR1 LGHDT and CDR2 YNNKEL (reference sequence). The germline V and J ends were trimmed by 4 bases and 1 base, with 10 bases remaining between them. TCRdb re-called the RACE reads through MiXCR, storing one row per CDR3 protein. The sample consists of tens of thousands of distinct CDR3 sequences, around 11% of them appearing once.

The sequences come from whole blood, collected in connection with sensitization to the hapten diphenylcyclopropenone (DPC). This sequence originates from a young man with alopecia areata. Some clones in this sample may be carry-over from other donors' samples. J is TRBJ2-5 and V is TRBV3-1; perhaps TRBD1 as D (5 bases). CDR3 sequence (DNA): TGTGCCAGCAGCCTCGACAGTGCCCAAGAGACCCAGTACTTC. It is translated as CASSLDSAQETQYF.